A selection of T cell receptor beta chains follows, all from one sample in a study of blood T cell repertoires in COVID-19. Assay used: immunoSEQ multiplex PCR; TCRdb lists only in-frame clones, some missing. This table has some 170,000 clones, more than 70% appearing once. Sequenced: PBMCs or T cells enriched from blood (not recorded which). The source is a man in his forties who had recovered from COVID-19. Each CDR3 is given with its conserved first and last residue. A D gene is named only where the DNA matches it firmly. The size of a clone is reported for some rows only, either as once, few or many, or as a class for expanded clones.

j_gene | abundance | d_gene | v_gene | CDR3aa | CDR3nt
TRBJ2-7 | . | TRBD1 | TRBV6-5 | CASSYSAATGFSEQYF | TGTGCCAGCAGTTATTCAGCAGCGACAGGGTTCAGCGAGCAGTACTTC
TRBJ2-3 | once | . | TRBV24-1 | CATSERRDTQYF | TGTGCCACCAGTGAGCGCAGGGATACGCAGTATTTT
TRBJ1-2 | . | TRBD1 | TRBV7-9 | CASSSTGYPYGYTF | TGTGCCAGCAGTTCGACAGGGTACCCTTATGGCTACACCTTC
TRBJ2-3 | . | TRBD2 | TRBV12-5 | CASGLRGGDTDTQYF | TGTGCTAGTGGTTTGCGCGGGGGGGACACAGATACGCAGTATTTT
TRBJ1-4 | . | . | TRBV7-9 | CASSRVMTGEKLFF | TGTGCCAGCAGCCGTGTCATGACTGGTGAAAAACTGTTTTTT
TRBJ2-2 | . | TRBD1 | TRBV6-5 | CASSYSETGGTGELFF | TGTGCCAGCAGTTACTCGGAGACAGGGGGCACCGGGGAGCTGTTTTTT
TRBJ1-1 | . | TRBD1 | TRBV6-5 | CASSYVKLRGRTEAFF | TGTGCCAGCAGTTACGTAAAACTCAGGGGGCGAACTGAAGCTTTCTTT
TRBJ2-7 | . | TRBD1 | TRBV11-1 | CASSPRGQSYEQYF | TGTGCCAGCAGCCCTAGGGGACAGTCCTACGAGCAGTACTTC
TRBJ2-5 | . | . | TRBV5-1 | CASSAPSGLQETQYF | TGCGCCAGTTCCGCCCCCTCAGGACTCCAAGAGACCCAGTACTTC
TRBJ1-1 | . | . | TRBV3-1/TRBV3-2 | CASSPTGLNTEAFF | TGTGCCAGCAGCCCTACAGGGCTGAACACTGAAGCTTTCTTT
TRBJ1-2 | . | TRBD1 | TRBV5-4 | CASSLQRDREDTF | TGTGCCAGCAGCTTGCAGAGGGACAGGGAAGACACCTTC